What follows are 20 T cell receptor beta chains derived from one specimen sequenced in a study of cytomegalovirus exposure and HLA in healthy donors (dated by TCRdb to 2015 to 2018). Library preparation employed the immunoSEQ multiplex PCR assay. A mixture of 60 forward primers for TCR Vbeta segments and 13 reverse primers for TCR Jbeta segments was used in the multiplex PCR. What TCRdb holds here is the immuneACCESS table cut down to in-frame rearrangements. Part of the clones is not present; checked against another copy, under half of the missing clones reflect an unresolved V gene, and the others are unexplained. The sample data list 76,000 or so clones, and around 70% of these were observed just once. The ten largest clones add up to around 16% of the sample. Specimen: PBMCs. The origin of the receptors is a woman in her forties in good health and CMV-seropositive.

The chain links TRBV6-6 to TRBJ2-3, with TRBD2 as a possible D gene (6 bases). Germline V gene data show CDR1 as MNHNY and CDR2 as SVGAGI (reference sequence). The CDR3 length is 14 residues. Trimming removed 4 bases at V and 3 bases at J, with 11 bases between. The CDR3 bases are TGTGCCAGCAGTTTCGGACTAACGACAGATACGCAGTATTTT. This codes for CASSFGLTTDTQYF.

This chain joins TRBV19 and TRBJ1-1, with D perhaps TRBD1 (5 bases). This CDR3 has 13 amino acids. Trimming took off 6 bases at V and 1 base at J, with 9 bases between the two ends. CDR1 and CDR2 (germline): LNHDA, SQIVND (reference sequence). CDR3 DNA: TGTGCCAGTAGCCCCAGGGCGAACACTGAAGCTTTCTTT. Its protein is CASSPRANTEAFF.

The rearrangement uses TRBV6-5 and TRBJ2-7; 8 bases agree with TRBD1. The junction had 10 bases not matched to a gene; V was cut back by 6 bases and J by 6 bases. The CDR3 contains 14 residues. Germline CDR1 MNHEY, CDR2 SVGAGI. The CDR3 DNA sequence: TGTGCCAGCAGCTTATCCCGGACAGGGTCCGAGCAGTACTTC. It translates to CASSLSRTGSEQYF.

This chain links TRBV5-1 with TRBJ2-1, with a weak D call TRBD2 (6 bases). This CDR3 is 13 amino acids long. Trimming removed 3 bases from V and 3 bases from J, with 7 bases in between. Per germline, CDR1 SGHRS and CDR2 YFSETQ. CDR3 bases: TGCGCCAGCAGCTCTAGCGACTACAATGAGCAGTTCTTC. Translated: CASSSSDYNEQFF.

V is TRBV9 and J is TRBJ2-1, with D possibly matching TRBD2 (5 bases). The CDR3 has 13 residues. V lost 7 bases and J lost 8, with 16 bases in between. Looked up from germline, CDR1 is SGDLS and CDR2 is YYNGEE. The CDR3: CASGYGDSYEQFF. DNA of the CDR3: TGTGCCAGCGGGTACGGGGATTCCTATGAGCAGTTCTTC.

This chain joins TRBV6-1 and TRBJ1-2, with D possibly being TRBD1 (6 bases). CDR1 is MNHNS and CDR2 is SASEGT in the germline V gene. Trimming took 4 bases from V and 7 from J, leaving 13 bases between them. CDR3 length: 13 amino acids. Here the CDR3 DNA reads TGTGCCAGCAGTGGAGGGGGGGGAAGTGGCTACACCTTC. Encoded protein: CASSGGGGSGYTF.

The rearrangement uses TRBV7-6 and TRBJ2-7; 8 positions agree with TRBD2. The V and J ends lost 1 base and 3 bases, in that order; junction bases with no gene match: 5. Germline V gene sequence: CDR1 SGHVS, CDR2 FNYEAQ. The CDR3 is 15 amino acids. CDR3 nucleotide sequence: TGTGCCAGCAGCTTAGGGCCCACTAGCGGCTACGAGCAGTACTTC. Protein product: CASSLGPTSGYEQYF.

J is TRBJ2-5 and V is TRBV29-1, with 8 bases identical to TRBD2. This CDR3 has 14 residues. The trim removed 6 bases at V and 4 bases at J, leaving 10 bases unmatched. The germline gives CDR1 SQVTM, CDR2 ANQGSEA. CDR3 DNA sequence: TGCAGCGTGGCGCGGGGGGCTCTCGGAGAGACCCAGTACTTC. This encodes CSVARGALGETQYF.

This clone was observed a few times. The V and J genes are TRBV13 and TRBJ2-1, with D hard to call. The germline V and J ends were trimmed by 1 base and 0 bases, with 7 bases remaining between them. CDR3 size: 15 residues. Germline assignment: CDR1 PRHDT and CDR2 FYEKMQ (reference sequence). DNA for the CDR3: TGTGCCAGCAGCTTAGACCGGAGCTCCTACAATGAGCAGTTCTTC. Encoded protein: CASSLDRSSYNEQFF.

The chain is built from TRBV27 and TRBJ2-1, with a possible D match to TRBD2 (5 bases). There are 17 residues in the CDR3. Germline assignment: CDR1 MNHEY and CDR2 SMNVEV (reference sequence). Between the trimmed V and J ends, which lost 5 bases and 1 base, there was a span of 18 bases. CDR3 DNA: TGTGCCAGCAGTCCTATTGCGGGCTTCGGTTCCTACAATGAGCAGTTCTTC. It translates to CASSPIAGFGSYNEQFF.

This chain uses TRBV7-9 with TRBJ2-5; TRBD2 matches at 7 bases. This CDR3 contains 15 residues. In germline, CDR1 is SEHNR, CDR2 FQNEAQ (reference sequence). The ends lost 0 bases at V and 4 bases at J; junction bases unmatched: 5. The CDR3: CASSLAGASGETQYF. The DNA of the CDR3 is TGTGCCAGCAGCTTAGCTGGAGCTAGCGGAGAGACCCAGTACTTC.

This chain uses TRBV4-2 with TRBJ2-7; D possibly corresponds to TRBD1 (6 bases). The germline CDR1 and CDR2 sequences are LGHNA and YNFKEQ. V was trimmed by 4 bases and J by 2 bases, leaving 18 bases between them. The length of the CDR3 is 16 residues. The CDR3 DNA reads TGTGCCAGCAGCCCTCTGCCAGTCACAGGGCCCTACGAGCAGTACTTC. Its protein is CASSPLPVTGPYEQYF.

The chain is built from TRBV7-8 and TRBJ1-2; 8 positions agree with TRBD1. Germline CDR1 is SGHVS and CDR2 is FQNEAQ. Unmatched junction bases numbered 3, after V lost 5 bases and J lost 4 bases. CDR3 length: 13 amino acids. The CDR3 loop is CASSQTGAYGYTF. In nucleotides, the CDR3 is TGTGCCAGCAGCCAGACAGGGGCCTATGGCTACACCTTC.

V is TRBV14 and J is TRBJ2-5, with 7 bases that match TRBD1. Judging by the DNA end, TRBJ2-7 fits better; the J call may be wrong. This CDR3 has 14 residues. Germline-derived CDR1 and CDR2 are SGHDN and FVKESK. CDR3 bases: TGTGCCAGCAGCCTGACAGGGATAGCTGACGAGCAGTACTTC. Translating it yields CASSLTGIADEQYF.

This clone has just one count. The chain links TRBV30 to TRBJ2-3; possibly TRBD2 for D (7 bases). The CDR3 length is 14 residues. V lost 0 bases, J lost 5 bases, and 12 bases lay in between. Germline V gene lookup returns CDR1 GTSNPN and CDR2 SVGIG (reference sequence). CDR3 loop: CAWSVRGAGDTQYF. The CDR3 DNA reads TGTGCCTGGAGTGTCCGGGGGGCCGGAGATACGCAGTATTTT.

The chain employs TRBV9 and TRBJ2-5, with TRBD2 matching 11 bases. This CDR3 spans 18 amino acids. CDR1 is SGDLS and CDR2 is YYNGEE in the germline V gene. J lost 4 bases, V lost 0 bases, and 11 bases had no gene match. In DNA, the CDR3 is TGTGCCAGCAGCGTAGATCTAGCGGGGGGCTTTTTGGGAGAGACCCAGTACTTC. Translation: CASSVDLAGGFLGETQYF. Full variable domain (rest looked up from reference TRBV9 and TRBJ2-5): DSGVTQTPKHLITATGQRVTLRCSPRSGDLSVYWYQQSLDQGLQFLIQYYNGEERAKGNILERFSAQQFPDLHSELNLSSLELGDSALYFCASSVDLAGGFLGETQYFGPGTRLLVL.

The rearrangement joins TRBV6-1 to TRBJ2-7; D is possibly TRBD1 (6 bases). CDR1 and CDR2 (germline): MNHNS, SASEGT. This CDR3 has 14 amino acids. The V end was cut by 6 bases, the J end by 4 bases, with 16 bases between. The CDR3 protein is CASRAQTGPYEQYF. The CDR3 coding sequence is TGTGCCAGCAGAGCCCAGACAGGACCTTACGAGCAGTACTTC.

The count of this clone is one. The chain combines TRBV19 with TRBJ1-5, with TRBD1 matching 8 bases. Germline CDR1 reads LNHDA; CDR2 reads SQIVND (reference sequence). V lost 4 bases and J lost 0; bases outside the gene matches: 11. The length of the CDR3 is 18 residues. The chain's CDR3 is CASSRAGTGDYSNQPQHF. In DNA, the CDR3 is TGTGCCAGTAGTAGGGCGGGGACAGGCGATTATAGCAATCAGCCCCAGCATTTT.

The chain uses TRBV7-2 and TRBJ1-1, with 8 positions matching TRBD1. Trimming took 10 bases from V and 1 from J; bases not matched to a gene: 5. CDR1 is SGHTA, CDR2 FQGNSA, per germline. There are 13 residues in the CDR3. The DNA of the CDR3 is TGTGCCACTAAAGACAGGGGGAACACTGAAGCTTTCTTT. Encoded protein: CATKDRGNTEAFF.

The chain is built from TRBV18 and TRBJ1-4; 9 nucleotides line up with TRBD1. CDR1 is KGHSH and CDR2 is LQKENI in the germline V gene. This CDR3 has 15 amino acids. Unmatched junction bases numbered 6, after V lost 3 bases and J lost 7 bases. This chain's CDR3 is CASSPSTGGVEKLFF. In DNA, the CDR3 is TGTGCCAGCTCACCCTCGACAGGGGGTGTTGAAAAACTGTTTTTT. The complete variable domain, with remaining parts taken from reference TRBV18 and TRBJ1-4, reads NAGVMQNPRHLVRRRGQEARLRCSPMKGHSHVYWYRQLPEEGLKFMVYLQKENIIDESGMPKERFSAEFPKEGPSILRIQQVVRGDSAAYFCASSPSTGGVEKLFFGSGTQLSVL.